Below are 15 T cell receptor beta chains sequenced from a single sample in a study of cytomegalovirus exposure and HLA in healthy donors (dated by TCRdb to about 2017). Receptor libraries were prepared by the immunoSEQ multiplex PCR assay. For the multiplex PCR, a mixture combining 60 forward primers for TCR Vbeta segments and 13 reverse primers for TCR Jbeta segments was used. TCRdb obtained this table from immuneACCESS and retained in-frame rearrangements with V and J assigned. These tables miss some clones; where compared with another copy, unresolved V genes account for less than half of the shortfall, and the remainder is unexplained. This sample comprises around 270,000 clones, 80% of them detected only once. The ten largest account for more than 0.3% of the sample. Sequencing was done on a sample of PBMCs. These receptors were taken from a girl aged 2-10 years in good health and CMV-seronegative.

In regard to this clone: The junction does not match germline at one end; this may be a read error. The chain joins TRBV7-6 to TRBJ2-1; 8 nucleotides line up with TRBD2. The CDR3 consists of 14 residues. Germline loops: CDR1 SGHVS, CDR2 FNYEAQ. The CDR3 spells CASSLVRRGDERFF. CDR3 nucleotides: TGTGCCAGCAGCTTAGTCAGGCGGGGGGATGAGCGGTTCTTC.

This clone came up a few times. The gene calls are TRBV28 and TRBJ1-5, with D hard to call. Germline CDR1 and CDR2: MDHEN and SYDVKM. V was clipped by 6 bases and J by 11 bases, with 20 bases between them. The CDR3 is 14 amino acids. In DNA, the CDR3 is TGTGCCAGCAGCCCCACTGGGCTGGGTACGGCCCAGCATTTT. Translation: CASSPTGLGTAQHF.

The chain has TRBV6-5 and TRBJ1-2; 10 positions agree with TRBD1. The V gene end was trimmed by 6 bases and the J gene end by 7 bases; junction bases not matched to a gene: 8. CDR1 and CDR2 from the germline V gene are MNHEY and SVGAGI. The CDR3 is made up of 14 amino acids. CDR3 nucleotides: TGTGCCAGCAGAGGACAGGGGGTATATTTTGGCTACACCTTC. As protein: CASRGQGVYFGYTF.

The chain links TRBV6-5 to TRBJ2-2; no firm D call. This CDR3 is built from 15 residues. From germline, CDR1 is MNHEY and CDR2 SVGAGI. Between the trimmed V and J ends, which lost 2 bases and 4 bases, there was a span of 11 bases. The CDR3, as DNA: TGTGCCAGCAGTTACGCGGTAGCTGCCACCGGGGAGCTGTTTTTT. Translated, it gives CASSYAVAATGELFF.

The chain has TRBV27 and TRBJ2-3; the D gene is possibly TRBD1 (6 bases). Germline loops: CDR1 MNHEY, CDR2 SMNVEV (reference sequence). The ends were cut back, 1 base at V and 3 bases at J, with 14 bases in the middle. The CDR3 extends over 16 amino acids. The CDR3 sequence: CASSLFHQGRTDTQYF. The CDR3 coding sequence is TGTGCCAGCAGTTTATTTCACCAGGGGCGGACAGATACGCAGTATTTT.

The CDR3 coding sequence is TGTGCCAGCAGTTATCGGCTAGGTCGTGATACGCAGTATTTT. Its protein is CASSYRLGRDTQYF. This chain links TRBV6-5 with TRBJ2-3; D unresolved. V was pared by 3 bases and J by 6 bases, with 13 bases between. The CDR3 is made up of 14 amino acids. Germline CDR1 MNHEY, CDR2 SVGAGI.

This clone turned up a few times. This sequence joins TRBV28 and TRBJ2-3, with no clear D. The CDR3 covers 11 residues. The germline V gene has CDR1 MDHEN and CDR2 SYDVKM. Trimming left V 6 bases short and J 2 bases short, with 3 bases between. The CDR3 spells CASSFTDTQYF. CDR3 nucleotide sequence: TGTGCCAGCAGCTTCACAGATACGCAGTATTTT. The full variable domain, its missing parts supplied by reference TRBV28 and TRBJ2-3, is DVKVTQSSRYLVKRTGEKVFLECVQDMDHENMFWYRQDPGLGLRLIYFSYDVKMKEKGDIPEGYSVSREKKERFSLILESASTNQTSMYLCASSFTDTQYFGPGTRLTVL.

The chain joins TRBV18 to TRBJ1-4, with 7 nucleotides matching TRBD1. V lost 6 bases and J lost 6; bases outside the gene matches: 7. The CDR3 runs to 14 residues. Germline CDR1 is KGHSH and CDR2 is LQKENI. CDR3 in DNA: TGTGCCAGCTCGGACGGGACAGCCCATGAAAAACTGTTTTTT. This sequence encodes CASSDGTAHEKLFF.

The chain links TRBV6-5 to TRBJ1-4, with D possibly being TRBD1 (6 bases). The CDR3 spans 16 residues. The germline V gene has CDR1 MNHEY and CDR2 SVGAGI. Deletions cut 2 bases from V and 5 bases from J, with 15 bases between. The CDR3: CASSYRPGTINEKLFF. CDR3 DNA sequence: TGTGCCAGCAGTTACCGGCCCGGGACAATAAATGAAAAACTGTTTTTT.

This chain joins TRBV11-2 and TRBJ2-1, with 10 bases aligning to TRBD1. V was pared by 3 bases and J by 5 bases, with 4 bases of the junction left unmatched. The CDR3 covers 15 residues. Germline V gives CDR1 SGHAT, CDR2 FQNNGV. CDR3 residues: CASSLRQGAHNEQFF. Written as DNA, the CDR3 is TGTGCCAGCAGCTTGAGACAGGGGGCCCACAATGAGCAGTTCTTC.

The chain employs TRBV2 and TRBJ1-2; a possible D gene is TRBD1 (6 bases). The CDR3 spans 11 residues. V was clipped by 10 bases and J by 4 bases, with 10 bases between them. The germline V gene encodes CDR1 SNHLY and CDR2 FYNNEI. CDR3 in amino acids: CATETGYGYTF. The CDR3 DNA is TGTGCCACTGAGACAGGCTATGGCTACACCTTC.

The sample holds a few counts of this clone. The J gene is TRBJ2-2, the V gene TRBV27; D not certain. Deletions cut 4 bases from V and 6 bases from J, with 9 bases between. From germline, CDR1 is MNHEY and CDR2 SMNVEV (reference sequence). This CDR3 is 13 amino acids long. CDR3 DNA: TGTGCCAGCAGTTCTTTTGTCCCCGGGGAGCTGTTTTTT. Its translation: CASSSFVPGELFF.

This clone was found a few times. The chain joins TRBV2 to TRBJ2-7; 10 bases line up with TRBD2. CDR1 and CDR2 from the germline V gene are SNHLY and FYNNEI. Trimming removed 3 bases from V and 2 bases from J; junction bases left unmatched: 13. This CDR3 is built from 18 residues. CDR3 bases: TGTGCCAGCAGTGATGCAGGGGCTAGCGGGAGTTTGCCCTACGAGCAGTACTTC. It translates to CASSDAGASGSLPYEQYF.

The V and J genes are TRBV28 and TRBJ2-3, with a possible D match to TRBD2 (5 bases). CDR3 size: 15 residues. Germline V gene lookup returns CDR1 MDHEN and CDR2 SYDVKM. With 3 bases removed from V and 0 bases from J, the gap between germline ends came to 10 bases. The CDR3 reads CASSFLASSTDTQYF. The CDR3 DNA reads TGTGCCAGCAGTTTCTTAGCGTCTAGCACAGATACGCAGTATTTT.

This rearrangement joins TRBV28 to TRBJ1-2, with D unresolved. The V gene lost 6 bases and the J gene lost 4 bases, with 9 bases spanning the gap. CDR1 is MDHEN, CDR2 SYDVKM, per germline. This CDR3 contains 12 residues. The CDR3 coding sequence is TGTGCCAGCAGACCCCCAGGCTATGGCTACACCTTC. Translating gives CASRPPGYGYTF.